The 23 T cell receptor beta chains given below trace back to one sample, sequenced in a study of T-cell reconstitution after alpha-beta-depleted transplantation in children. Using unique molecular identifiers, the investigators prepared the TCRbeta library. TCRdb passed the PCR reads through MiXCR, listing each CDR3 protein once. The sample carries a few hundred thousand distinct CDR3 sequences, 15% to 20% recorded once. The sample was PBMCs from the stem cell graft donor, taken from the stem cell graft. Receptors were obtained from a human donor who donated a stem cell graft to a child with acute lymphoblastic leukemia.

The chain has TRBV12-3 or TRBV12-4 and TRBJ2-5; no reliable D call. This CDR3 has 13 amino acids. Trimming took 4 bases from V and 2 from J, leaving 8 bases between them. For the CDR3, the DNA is TGTGCCAGCAGTTCGGTCCTTCAAGAGACCCAGTACTTC. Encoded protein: CASSSVLQETQYF.

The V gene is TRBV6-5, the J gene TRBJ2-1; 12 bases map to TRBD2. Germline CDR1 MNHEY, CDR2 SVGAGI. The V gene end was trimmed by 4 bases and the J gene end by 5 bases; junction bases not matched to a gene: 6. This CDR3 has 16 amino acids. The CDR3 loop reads CASSSLAGGKNNEQFF. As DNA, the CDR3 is TGTGCCAGCAGTTCACTAGCGGGAGGTAAAAACAATGAGCAGTTCTTC.

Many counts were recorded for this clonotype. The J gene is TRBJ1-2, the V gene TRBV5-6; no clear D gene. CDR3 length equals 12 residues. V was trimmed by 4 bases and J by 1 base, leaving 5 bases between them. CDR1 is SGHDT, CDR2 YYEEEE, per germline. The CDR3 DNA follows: TGTGCCAGCAGCCTTCTTAACTATGGCTACACCTTC. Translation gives CASSLLNYGYTF. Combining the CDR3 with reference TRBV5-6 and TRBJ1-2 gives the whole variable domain DAGVTQSPTHLIKTRGQQVTLRCSPKSGHDTVSWYQQALGQGPQFIFQYYEEEERQRGNFPDRFSGHQFPNYSSELNVNALLLGDSALYLCASSLLNYGYTFGSGTRLTVV.

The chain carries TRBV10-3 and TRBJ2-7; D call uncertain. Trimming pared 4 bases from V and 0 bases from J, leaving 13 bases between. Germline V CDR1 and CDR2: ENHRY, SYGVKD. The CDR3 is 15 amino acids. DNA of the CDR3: TGTGCCATCAGTGTAGGATTATTGAGCTCCTACGAGCAGTACTTC. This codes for CAISVGLLSSYEQYF.

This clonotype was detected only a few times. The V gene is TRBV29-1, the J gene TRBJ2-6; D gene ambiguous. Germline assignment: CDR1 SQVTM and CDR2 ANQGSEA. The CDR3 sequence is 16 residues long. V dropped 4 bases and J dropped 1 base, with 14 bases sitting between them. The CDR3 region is CSVVAIAGSGANVLTF. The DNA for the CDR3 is TGCAGCGTTGTGGCCATAGCAGGATCTGGGGCCAACGTCCTGACTTTC.

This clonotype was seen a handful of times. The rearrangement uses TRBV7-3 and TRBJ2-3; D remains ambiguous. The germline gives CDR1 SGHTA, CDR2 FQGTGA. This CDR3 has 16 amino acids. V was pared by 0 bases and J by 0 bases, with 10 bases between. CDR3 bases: TGTGCCAGCAGCTTAACGCTCATCGGGAGCACAGATACGCAGTATTTT. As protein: CASSLTLIGSTDTQYF.

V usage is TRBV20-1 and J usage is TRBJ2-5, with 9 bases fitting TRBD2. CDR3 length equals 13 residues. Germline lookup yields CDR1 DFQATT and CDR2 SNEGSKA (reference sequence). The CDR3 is CSTLAGLQETQYF. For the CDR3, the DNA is TGCAGCACACTAGCGGGCCTTCAAGAGACCCAGTACTTC.

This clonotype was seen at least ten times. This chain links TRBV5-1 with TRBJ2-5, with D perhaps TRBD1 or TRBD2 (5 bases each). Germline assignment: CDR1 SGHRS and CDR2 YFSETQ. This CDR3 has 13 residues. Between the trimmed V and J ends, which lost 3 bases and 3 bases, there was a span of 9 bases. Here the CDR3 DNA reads TGCGCCAGCAGCTGGGGGACGGAAGAGACCCAGTACTTC. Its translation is CASSWGTEETQYF.

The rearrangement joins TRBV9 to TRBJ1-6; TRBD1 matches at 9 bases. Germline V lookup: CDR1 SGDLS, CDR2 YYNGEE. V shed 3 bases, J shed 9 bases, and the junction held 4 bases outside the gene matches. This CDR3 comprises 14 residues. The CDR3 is CASSEQTGGSPLHF. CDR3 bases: TGTGCCAGCAGCGAACAGACAGGGGGTTCACCCCTCCACTTT.

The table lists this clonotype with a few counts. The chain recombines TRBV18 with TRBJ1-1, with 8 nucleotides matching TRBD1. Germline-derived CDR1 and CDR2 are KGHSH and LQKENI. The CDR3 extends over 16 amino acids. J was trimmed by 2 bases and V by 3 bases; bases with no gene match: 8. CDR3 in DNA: TGTGCCAGCTCACCCGACAGGGGAGGGGGCAACACTGAAGCTTTCTTT. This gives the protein CASSPDRGGGNTEAFF.

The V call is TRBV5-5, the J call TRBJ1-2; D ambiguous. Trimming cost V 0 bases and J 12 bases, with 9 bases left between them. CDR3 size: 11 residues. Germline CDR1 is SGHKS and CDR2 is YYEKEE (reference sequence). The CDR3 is CASSLVGVNTF. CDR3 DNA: TGTGCCAGCAGCTTGGTCGGGGTTAACACCTTC. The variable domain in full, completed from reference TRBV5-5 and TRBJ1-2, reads DAGVTQSPTHLIKTRGQQVTLRCSPISGHKSVSWYQQVLGQGPQFIFQYYEKEERGRGNFPDRFSARQFPNYSSELNVNALLLGDSALYLCASSLVGVNTFGSGTRLTVV.

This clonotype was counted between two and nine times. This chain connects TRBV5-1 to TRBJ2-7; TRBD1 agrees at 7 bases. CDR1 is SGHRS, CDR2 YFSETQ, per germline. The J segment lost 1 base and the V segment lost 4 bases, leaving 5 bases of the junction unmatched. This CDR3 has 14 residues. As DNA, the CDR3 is TGCGCCAGCAGCGCCTTGACAGGGTCCTACGAGCAGTACTTC. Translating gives CASSALTGSYEQYF.

The CDR3 protein is CASRARDRVDTQYF. DNA for the CDR3: TGCGCCAGCAGGGCCCGGGACAGGGTGGATACGCAGTATTTT. V gene TRBV10-2 combines with J gene TRBJ2-3; 9 nucleotides agree with TRBD1. V shed 6 bases, J shed 6 bases, and the junction held 7 bases outside the gene matches. Germline V gene lookup returns CDR1 WSHSY and CDR2 SAAADI. This CDR3 region has 14 residues.

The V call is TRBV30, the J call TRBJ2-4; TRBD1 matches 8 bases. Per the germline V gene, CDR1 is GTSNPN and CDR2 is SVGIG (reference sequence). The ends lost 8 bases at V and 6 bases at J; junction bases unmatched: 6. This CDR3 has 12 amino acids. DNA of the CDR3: TGTGCCGGCGAACAGGGGGGAAACATTCAGTACTTC. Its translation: CAGEQGGNIQYF.

For the CDR3, the DNA is TGTGCCAGCAGTGAGGGACAGACATCCTACGAGCAGTACTTC. Its translation: CASSEGQTSYEQYF. The chain links TRBV2 to TRBJ2-7, with TRBD1 matching over 7 bases. Germline V gene data show CDR1 as SNHLY and CDR2 as FYNNEI. The length of the CDR3 is 14 residues. V gave up 3 bases and J gave up 1 base; unmatched junction bases: 3.

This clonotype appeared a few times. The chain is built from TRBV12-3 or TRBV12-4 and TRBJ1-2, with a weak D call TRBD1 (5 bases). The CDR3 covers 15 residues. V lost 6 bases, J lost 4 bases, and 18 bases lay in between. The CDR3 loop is CASRGGDQSLYGYTF. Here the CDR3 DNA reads TGTGCCAGCAGAGGAGGGGATCAGTCCCTCTATGGCTACACCTTC.

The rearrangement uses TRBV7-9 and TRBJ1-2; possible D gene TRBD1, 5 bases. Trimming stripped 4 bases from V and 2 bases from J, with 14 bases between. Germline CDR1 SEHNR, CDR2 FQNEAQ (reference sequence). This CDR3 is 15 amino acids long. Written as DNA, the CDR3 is TGTGCCAGCAGCTGGCCCACAGGCCCGAACTATGGCTACACCTTC. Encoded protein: CASSWPTGPNYGYTF.

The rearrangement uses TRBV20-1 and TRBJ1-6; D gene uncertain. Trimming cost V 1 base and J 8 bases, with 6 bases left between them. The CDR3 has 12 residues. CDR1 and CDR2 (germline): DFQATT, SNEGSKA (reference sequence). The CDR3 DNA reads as TGCAGTGCTAGAGCCGCGGATTCACCCCTCCACTTT. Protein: CSARAADSPLHF.

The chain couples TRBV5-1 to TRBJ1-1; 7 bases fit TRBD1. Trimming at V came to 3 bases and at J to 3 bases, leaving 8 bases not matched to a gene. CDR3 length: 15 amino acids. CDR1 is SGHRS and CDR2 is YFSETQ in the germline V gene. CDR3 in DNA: TGCGCCAGCAGCTACAGGGGCCCGGGAGACACTGAAGCTTTCTTT. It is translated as CASSYRGPGDTEAFF.

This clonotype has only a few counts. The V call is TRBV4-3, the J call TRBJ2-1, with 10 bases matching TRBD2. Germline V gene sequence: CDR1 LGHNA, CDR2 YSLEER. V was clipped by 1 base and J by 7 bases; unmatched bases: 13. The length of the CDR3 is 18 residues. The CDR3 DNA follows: TGCGCCAGCAGCCAAGGTAGTAGCGGGAGGATCTTCGGTAATGAGCAGTTCTTC. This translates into CASSQGSSGRIFGNEQFF.

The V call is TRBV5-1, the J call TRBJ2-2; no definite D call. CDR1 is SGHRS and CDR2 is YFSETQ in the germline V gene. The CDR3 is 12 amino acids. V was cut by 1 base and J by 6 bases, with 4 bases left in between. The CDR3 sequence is CASSLPSGELFF. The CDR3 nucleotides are TGCGCCAGCAGCTTGCCATCCGGGGAGCTGTTTTTT.

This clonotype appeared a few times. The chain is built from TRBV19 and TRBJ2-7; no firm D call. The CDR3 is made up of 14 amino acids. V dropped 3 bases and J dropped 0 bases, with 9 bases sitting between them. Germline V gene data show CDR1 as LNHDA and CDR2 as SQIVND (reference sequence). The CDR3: CASSIWVSSYEQYF. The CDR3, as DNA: TGTGCCAGTAGTATTTGGGTTAGCTCCTACGAGCAGTACTTC.

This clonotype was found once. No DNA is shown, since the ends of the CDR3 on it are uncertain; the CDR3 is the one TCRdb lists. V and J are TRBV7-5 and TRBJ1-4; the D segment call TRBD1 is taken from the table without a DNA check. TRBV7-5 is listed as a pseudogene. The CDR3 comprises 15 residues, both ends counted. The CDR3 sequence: CISVPEGLANEKLFF.